This TCR beta chain was sequenced during a study of cytomegalovirus exposure and HLA in healthy donors. General observations from the study: A list of approximately 150 TCR beta chains associated with cytomegalovirus was given.

PCR primers comprised 60 Vbeta and 13 Jbeta primers. TCRdb's table, derived via immunoSEQ multiplex PCR, lists solely in-frame clones and lacks some. The sample yields over 100,000 clones, roughly 82% seen once. Notes on this clone: Its antigen is currently unknown.

Germline V gives CDR1 MGHDK, CDR2 SYGVNS. There are 13 residues in the CDR3. The V and J ends lost 4 bases and 11 bases respectively, with 14 bases between them. J is TRBJ1-4 and V is TRBV25-1; a weak D match, TRBD1 (5 bases). The sequence was collected from a man aged 40-55 years in good health and CMV-seropositive. The sequencing sample was made of PBMCs. Here the CDR3 DNA reads TGTGCCAGCAGTGTGGATCCAGGGTGGAAACTGTTTTTT. It yields the protein CASSVDPGWKLFF.